This T cell receptor (beta chain) was recovered during a study of identical twins. TCRdb analysed the 5' RACE reads with MiXCR anew, one entry per CDR3 protein. The table lists some 710,000 distinct CDR3 sequences, around 6% of them singletons. Germline-derived CDR1 and CDR2 are ENHRY and SYGVKD. The CDR3 has 11 residues. Comment on this clonotype: At one of its ends the junction is not consistent with the germline gene, which may arise from a read error.

This clonotype was obtained from a man in his late teens or twenties in good health. The V call is TRBV10-3, the J call TRBJ2-5; D unresolved. The material sequenced was naive T cells sorted from blood. The CDR3 loop reads CTISEQETQYF. CDR3 in DNA: TGTACCATCAGTGAACAAGAGACCCAGTACTTC.